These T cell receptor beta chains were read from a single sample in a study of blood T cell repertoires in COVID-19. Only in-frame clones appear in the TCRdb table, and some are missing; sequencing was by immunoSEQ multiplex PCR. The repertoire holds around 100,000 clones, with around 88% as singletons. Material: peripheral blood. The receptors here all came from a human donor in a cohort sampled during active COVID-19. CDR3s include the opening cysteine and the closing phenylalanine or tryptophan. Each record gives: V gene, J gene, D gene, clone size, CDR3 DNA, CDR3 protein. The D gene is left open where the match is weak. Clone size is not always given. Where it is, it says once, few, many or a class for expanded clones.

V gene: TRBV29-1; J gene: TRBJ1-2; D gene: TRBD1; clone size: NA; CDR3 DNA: TGCAGCGTTAAACCCGGGACAGGGTACGACTATGGCTACACCTTC; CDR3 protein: CSVKPGTGYDYGYTF
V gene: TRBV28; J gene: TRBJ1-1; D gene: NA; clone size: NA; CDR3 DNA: TGTGCCAGCAGAAATACAGGGTACGCTGAAGCTTTCTTT; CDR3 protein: CASRNTGYAEAFF
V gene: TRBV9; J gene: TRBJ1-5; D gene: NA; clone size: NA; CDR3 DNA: TGTGCCAGCAGCGTAGGTGAGATTAGCAATCAGCCCCAGCATTTT; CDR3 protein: CASSVGEISNQPQHF
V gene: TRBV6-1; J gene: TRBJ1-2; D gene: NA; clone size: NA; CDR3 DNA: TGTGCCAGCAGTGGCGAGTCAGGGCCATCGATCTATGGCTACACCTTC; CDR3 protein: CASSGESGPSIYGYTF
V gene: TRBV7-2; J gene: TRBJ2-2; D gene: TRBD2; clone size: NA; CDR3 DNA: TGTGCCAGCAGCCCCCGCCCGACTAGCGGGAACACCGGGGAGCTGTTTTTT; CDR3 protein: CASSPRPTSGNTGELFF
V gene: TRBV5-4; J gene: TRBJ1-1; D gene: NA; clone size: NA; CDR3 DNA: TGTGCCAGCAGCTTACCCCAGGGGTCGAACACTGAAGCTTTCTTT; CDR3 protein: CASSLPQGSNTEAFF
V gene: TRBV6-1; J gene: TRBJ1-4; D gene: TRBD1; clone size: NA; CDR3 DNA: TGTGCCAGCAGTGAAAGGGGAGACAGGGCGAAACTGTTTTTT; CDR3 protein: CASSERGDRAKLFF
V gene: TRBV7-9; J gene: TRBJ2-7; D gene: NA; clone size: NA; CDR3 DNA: TGTGCCAGCAGCCAATTGGAGGGGACCGAGCAGTACTTC; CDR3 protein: CASSQLEGTEQYF
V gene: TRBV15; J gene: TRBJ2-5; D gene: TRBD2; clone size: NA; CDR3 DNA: TGTGCCACCAGCGGTACCGGGAGGGCAGTCGGAGAGACCCAGTACTTC; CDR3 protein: CATSGTGRAVGETQYF
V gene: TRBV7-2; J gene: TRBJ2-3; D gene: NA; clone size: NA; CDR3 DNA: TGTGCCAGCAACAGGGCTTTCGGCACAGATACGCAGTATTTT; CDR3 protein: CASNRAFGTDTQYF
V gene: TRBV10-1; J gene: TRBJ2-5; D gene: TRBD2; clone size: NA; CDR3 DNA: TGCGCCAGCAGTGATAGCGGGAGGGAGACCCAGTACTTC; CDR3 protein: CASSDSGRETQYF
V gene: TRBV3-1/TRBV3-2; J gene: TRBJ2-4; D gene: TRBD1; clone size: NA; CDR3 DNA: TGTGCCAGCAGCCAAACAGGGGGCATGAAAAACATTCAGTACTTC; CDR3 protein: CASSQTGGMKNIQYF
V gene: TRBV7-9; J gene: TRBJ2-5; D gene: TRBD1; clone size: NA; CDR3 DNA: TGTGCCAGCAGCCCCCGGACAGGTTTGGAGACCCAGTACTTC; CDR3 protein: CASSPRTGLETQYF
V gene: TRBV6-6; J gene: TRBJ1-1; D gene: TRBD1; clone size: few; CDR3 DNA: TGTGCCATCCGGGACAGGGAGGGCACTGAAGCTTTCTTT; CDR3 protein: CAIRDREGTEAFF
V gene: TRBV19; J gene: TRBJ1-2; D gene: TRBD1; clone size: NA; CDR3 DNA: TGTGCCAGTAGGAGGGCCGGACAGGATCTTAACTATGGCTACACCTTC; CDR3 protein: CASRRAGQDLNYGYTF
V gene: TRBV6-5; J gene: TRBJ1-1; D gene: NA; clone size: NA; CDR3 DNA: TGTGCCAGCCGAGACAGGAACACTGAAGCTTTCTTT; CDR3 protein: CASRDRNTEAFF
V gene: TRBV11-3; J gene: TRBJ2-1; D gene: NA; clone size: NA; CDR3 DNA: TGTGCCAGCAGTGTGATGAGGGACAATGAGCAGTTCTTC; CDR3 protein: CASSVMRDNEQFF
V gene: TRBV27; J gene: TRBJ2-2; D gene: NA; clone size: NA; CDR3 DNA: TGTGCCAGCATAAGGACAGCAGGGACCGGGGAGCTGTTTTTT; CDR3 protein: CASIRTAGTGELFF
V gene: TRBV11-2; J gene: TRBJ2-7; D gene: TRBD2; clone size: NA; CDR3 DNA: TGTGCCAGCAGCCGACTTCCGGGGGGCTCCTACGAGCAGTACTTC; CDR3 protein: CASSRLPGGSYEQYF
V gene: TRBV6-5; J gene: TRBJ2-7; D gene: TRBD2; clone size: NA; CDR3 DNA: TGTGCCAGCACAGTCGCTAGCGGTACCTACGAGCAGTACTTC; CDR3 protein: CASTVASGTYEQYF
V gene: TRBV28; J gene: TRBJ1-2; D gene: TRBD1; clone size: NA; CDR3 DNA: TGTGCCAGCGAAACAGGGGACTATGGCTACACCTTC; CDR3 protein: CASETGDYGYTF
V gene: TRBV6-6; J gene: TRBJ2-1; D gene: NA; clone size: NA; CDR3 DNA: TGTGCCAGCAGGTTCGAGCGGAGCTCCTACAATGAGCAGTTCTTC; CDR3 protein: CASRFERSSYNEQFF
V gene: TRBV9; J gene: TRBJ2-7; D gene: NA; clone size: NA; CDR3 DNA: TGTGCCAGCAGTTACAGTCCCGGGGGATCCTACGAGCAGTACTTC; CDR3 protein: CASSYSPGGSYEQYF
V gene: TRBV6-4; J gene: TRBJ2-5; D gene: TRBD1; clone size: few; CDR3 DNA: TGTGCCAGCACCCCGGACAGGTCCAAGACCCAGTACTTC; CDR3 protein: CASTPDRSKTQYF
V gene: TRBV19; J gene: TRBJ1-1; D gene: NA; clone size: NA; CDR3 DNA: TGTGCCAGTAGTATGACAGTTATGAACACTGAAGCTTTCTTT; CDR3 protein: CASSMTVMNTEAFF
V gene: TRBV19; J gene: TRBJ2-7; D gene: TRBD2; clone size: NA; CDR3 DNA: TGTGCCAGTAGTACCAGACTAGCGGGAAGCTCCTACGAGCAGTACTTC; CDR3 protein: CASSTRLAGSSYEQYF
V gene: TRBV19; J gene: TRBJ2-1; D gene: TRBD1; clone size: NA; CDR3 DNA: TGTGCCAGTAAGAAGGACAGGGGGACCAATGAGCAGTTCTTC; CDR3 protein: CASKKDRGTNEQFF
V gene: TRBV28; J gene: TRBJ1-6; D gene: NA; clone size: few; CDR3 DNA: TGTGCCAGCAAGCGTAGCTCCTATAATTCACCCCTCCACTTT; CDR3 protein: CASKRSSYNSPLHF
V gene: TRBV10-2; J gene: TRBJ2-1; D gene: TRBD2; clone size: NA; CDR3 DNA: TGCGCCAGCATTAGCGGGAGGGCCTACAATGAGCAGTTCTTC; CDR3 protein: CASISGRAYNEQFF